One sample yielded the 20 T cell receptor beta chains listed below, sequenced in a study of OX40 agonist ivuxolimab in advanced cancers. Here immunoSEQ multiplex PCR was the method, and the copy in TCRdb shows in-frame clones only, minus some. This table has 85,000 to 90,000 clones, approximately 90% appearing once. The sample here was CD4+ or CD8+ T cells sorted from blood, taken in a trial of the OX40 agonist ivuxolimab. The receptors were gathered from an adult with an advanced solid tumor such as melanoma, head and neck, liver or kidney cancer.

V usage is TRBV7-2 and J usage is TRBJ2-1, with 15 bases that match TRBD2. The germline V gene has CDR1 SGHTA and CDR2 FQGNSA. Trimming cost V 1 base and J 7 bases; bases outside gene matches: 5. CDR3 length: 17 amino acids. CDR3 amino acids: CASSLGTSGRAGNEQFF. The DNA of the CDR3 is TGTGCCAGCAGCTTAGGGACTAGCGGGAGGGCCGGAAATGAGCAGTTCTTC.

V is TRBV7-9 and J is TRBJ2-7; D is possibly TRBD2 (6 bases). V lost 4 bases, J lost 0 bases, and 10 bases lay in between. The CDR3 has 14 amino acids. Germline lookup yields CDR1 SEHNR and CDR2 FQNEAQ (reference sequence). The CDR3 coding sequence is TGTGCCAGCAGCTCAGCGCGGGACTCCTACGAGCAGTACTTC. Translation: CASSSARDSYEQYF.

This clone has only a few counts. The CDR3 sequence: CAWGQQNTEAFF. The CDR3 DNA is TGTGCCTGGGGACAGCAGAACACTGAAGCTTTCTTT. This sequence joins TRBV30 and TRBJ1-1; TRBD1 is a possible D gene (6 bases). The germline gives CDR1 GTSNPN, CDR2 SVGIG (reference sequence). This CDR3 region has 12 residues. V dropped 5 bases and J dropped 1 base, with 8 bases sitting between them.

This clone appeared a few times. This chain connects TRBV11-2 to TRBJ2-5, with TRBD1 matching 8 bases. J lost 2 bases, V lost 5 bases, and 4 bases had no gene match. The CDR3 is made up of 14 amino acids. Germline CDR1 and CDR2: SGHAT and FQNNGV. In DNA, the CDR3 is TGTGCCAGCAGCCGGGACAGGACTCAAGAGACCCAGTACTTC. Translated, it gives CASSRDRTQETQYF.

This chain uses TRBV9 with TRBJ1-3; tentative D call: TRBD1 (5 bases). Germline V lookup: CDR1 SGDLS, CDR2 YYNGEE. This CDR3 is built from 15 residues. V lost 2 bases to trimming and J lost 0 bases, with 9 bases between them. CDR3: CASSVGHTSGNTIYF. The CDR3 region has the DNA TGTGCCAGCAGCGTCGGACATACCTCTGGAAACACCATATATTTT.

The genes are TRBV5-4 and TRBJ2-3; D is perhaps TRBD1 (5 bases). The germline V gene has CDR1 SGHNT and CDR2 YYREEE (reference sequence). The CDR3 totals 16 residues. V dropped 7 bases and J dropped 1 base, with 19 bases sitting between them. The CDR3 sequence: CASGQQLKGGTDTQYF. The CDR3 nucleotides read TGTGCCAGCGGCCAACAACTAAAAGGGGGCACAGATACGCAGTATTTT.

The chain carries TRBV19 and TRBJ2-7; TRBD2 matches 8 bases. The germline CDR1 and CDR2 sequences are LNHDA and SQIVND (reference sequence). The length of the CDR3 is 15 residues. V gave up 6 bases and J gave up 2 bases; unmatched junction bases: 9. This CDR3 reads CASSQTGAGAYEQYF. The CDR3 DNA is TGTGCCAGTAGCCAGACGGGAGCGGGAGCCTACGAGCAGTACTTC.

Points on this clone: The germline gene is not matched at one end of the junction; a read error may be the cause. The chain is built from TRBV11-1 and TRBJ2-4, with D perhaps matching TRBD1 (6 bases). The CDR3 spans 15 residues. CDR1 and CDR2 from the germline V gene are SGHAT and FQDESV (reference sequence). CDR3: CASSQQRGFSGRLIF. The DNA of the CDR3 is TGTGCCAGCAGCCAACAAAGGGGGTTTTCGGGACGGCTTATCTTC. The variable domain in full, with the rest retrieved from reference TRBV11-1 and TRBJ2-4, is EAEVAQSPRYKITEKSQAVAFWCDPISGHATLYWYRQILGQGPELLVQFQDESVVDDSQLPKDRFSAERLKGVDSTLKIQPAELGDSAMYLCASSQQRGFSGRLIFGAGTRLSVL.

This chain connects TRBV6-5 to TRBJ2-1, with 9 bases matching TRBD2. Germline trimming cut 5 bases from V and 8 bases from J; bases unmatched to any gene: 4. This CDR3 contains 13 residues. Germline V CDR1 and CDR2: MNHEY, SVGAGI. CDR3 in DNA: TGTGCCAGCAGTCTGAGCGGGAGGTATGAGCAGTTCTTC. Protein product: CASSLSGRYEQFF.

The chain uses TRBV18 and TRBJ2-3; D remains unclear. The CDR3 is 14 amino acids. Looked up from germline, CDR1 is KGHSH and CDR2 is LQKENI. Trimming pared 1 base from V and 0 bases from J, leaving 5 bases between. The CDR3 DNA follows: TGTGCCAGCTCACCACTCCTAAGCACAGATACGCAGTATTTT. It specifies CASSPLLSTDTQYF.

The genes are TRBV19 and TRBJ2-3; 11 positions match TRBD2. Germline V gene lookup returns CDR1 LNHDA and CDR2 SQIVND (reference sequence). J lost 3 bases, V lost 6 bases, and 5 bases had no gene match. This CDR3 is 15 amino acids long. CDR3 coding DNA: TGTGCCAGTAGCCTTTCTAGCGGGAGGACAGATACGCAGTATTTT. Translating it yields CASSLSSGRTDTQYF.

This sequence joins TRBV6-5 and TRBJ2-2; 9 bases are a match to TRBD1. V lost 5 bases and J lost 6; bases outside the gene matches: 1. This CDR3 has 13 amino acids. The germline V gene has CDR1 MNHEY and CDR2 SVGAGI. The CDR3 loop reads CASSGQGSGELFF. The DNA for the CDR3 is TGTGCCAGCAGTGGACAGGGGTCCGGGGAGCTGTTTTTT.

The J gene is TRBJ2-3, the V gene TRBV19; 7 bases are a match to TRBD2. The germline V gene has CDR1 LNHDA and CDR2 SQIVND (reference sequence). This CDR3 is built from 14 residues. V lost 6 bases, J lost 3 bases, and 6 bases stayed unmatched. CDR3 DNA sequence: TGTGCCAGTAGCGGATCCGGGGGGACAGATACGCAGTATTTT. Amino acid sequence: CASSGSGGTDTQYF.

V and J are TRBV4-1 and TRBJ2-1, with a possible D match to TRBD1 (6 bases). Looked up from germline, CDR1 is MGHRA and CDR2 is YSYEKL. CDR3 length: 18 amino acids. The V end was cut by 3 bases, the J end by 1 base, with 19 bases between. The CDR3: CASSHQGGRLSSYNEQFF. The CDR3 DNA reads TGCGCCAGCAGCCACCAAGGGGGAAGGTTGAGTTCCTACAATGAGCAGTTCTTC.

The chain recombines TRBV19 with TRBJ1-2; D might be TRBD1 (5 bases). The CDR3 is 14 residues long. The V end was cut by 5 bases, the J end by 8 bases, with 18 bases between. CDR1 is LNHDA and CDR2 is SQIVND in the germline V gene (reference sequence). CDR3 nucleotides: TGTGCCAGTAGTCCTGGGACGCACTATGAGGGCTACACCTTC. Protein product: CASSPGTHYEGYTF.

In its sample, this clone was seen a few times. The J gene is TRBJ1-2, the V gene TRBV30; D remains unclear. The CDR3 extends over 13 amino acids. Trimming stripped 0 bases from V and 4 bases from J, with 9 bases between. CDR1 is GTSNPN, CDR2 SVGIG, per germline (reference sequence). The CDR3 DNA is TGTGCCTGGAGTGTACGGGCGGGCTATGGCTACACCTTC. It is translated as CAWSVRAGYGYTF.

This clone occurred once. The chain employs TRBV27 and TRBJ2-1; unclear D gene. This CDR3 contains 15 residues. The ends were cut back, 5 bases at V and 4 bases at J, with 15 bases in the middle. CDR1 MNHEY and CDR2 SMNVEV come from the germline V gene (reference sequence). Here the CDR3 DNA reads TGTGCCAGCAGTAAATCCAGGACGACATACAATGAGCAGTTCTTC. Translation gives CASSKSRTTYNEQFF.

The chain carries TRBV4-3 and TRBJ2-7; a weak D match, TRBD1 (6 bases). This CDR3 is 17 amino acids long. V gave up 1 base and J gave up 4 bases, with 20 bases separating them. The germline gives CDR1 LGHNA, CDR2 YSLEER. The CDR3 nucleotides are TGCGCCAGCAGCCAAGGTCTAGGAGCCCCAGGGGCGTACGAGCAGTACTTC. This codes for CASSQGLGAPGAYEQYF.

The chain uses TRBV27 and TRBJ2-5; either TRBD1 or TRBD2 may fit D (5 bases each). Per germline, CDR1 MNHEY and CDR2 SMNVEV (reference sequence). Trimming removed 6 bases from V and 2 bases from J, with 25 bases in between. The CDR3 runs 18 residues. The CDR3 spells CASRLTNYPGRRQETQYF. DNA for the CDR3: TGTGCCAGCAGACTGACAAATTATCCGGGACGAAGGCAAGAGACCCAGTACTTC.

V is TRBV21-1 and J is TRBJ1-5; the table's D call TRBD1 went unverified against the DNA. TRBV21-1 is noted as a pseudogene. CDR3 size: 19 residues. The CDR3: CASSKPASSGGGFNQPQHF. The CDR3 DNA sequence: TGTGCCAGCAGCAAACCCGCATCGTCAGGGGGCGGGTTCAATCAGCCCCAGCATTTT.